Listed below are T cell receptor beta chains from one sample, sequenced in a study of blood T cells in healthy people across ages. One entry per CDR3 protein, called by TCRdb with MiXCR from the 5' RACE reads. The data contain about 1,500,000 distinct CDR3 sequences, roughly 30% of them singletons. The sequenced material came from blood. Every receptor here comes from a woman between 25 and 40 years old in good health. Both conserved end residues are part of each CDR3. A D gene is named only where the DNA matches it firmly. Where a row states a size, it is once, few, many or the class of an expanded clone; other rows omit it.

CASSFNEAQYF,TGTGCCAGCAGCTTTAATGAGGCACAGTACTTC,-,few,TRBJ2-7,TRBV11-2
CASSLVGDSYNEQYF,TGTGCCAGCAGCTTGGTGGGGGACTCCTACAATGAGCAGTACTTC,-,-,TRBJ2-4,TRBV7-2
CSAPTSSTDTQYF,TGCAGTGCGCCGACTAGCTCCACAGATACGCAGTATTTT,TRBD2,once,TRBJ2-3,TRBV20-1
CASSLTALTHTDTQYF,TGTGCCAGCAGCTTAACCGCACTAACCCACACAGATACGCAGTATTTT,-,few,TRBJ2-3,TRBV7-3
CATSRDLDVEVESNQPQHF,TGTGCCACCAGCAGAGATTTAGATGTTGAGGTCGAGAGCAATCAGCCCCAGCATTTT,-,few,TRBJ1-5,TRBV15
CASSHNGPTAQETQYF,TGTGCCAGCTCACACAACGGTCCGACAGCCCAAGAGACCCAGTACTTC,-,many,TRBJ2-5,TRBV18
CASSFIAGQPQHF,TGTGCCAGCAGCTTCATTGCGGGTCAGCCCCAGCATTTT,-,-,TRBJ1-5,TRBV7-6
CAYLQGHTGYTF,TGCGCCTACCTACAGGGGCACACTGGCTACACCTTC,TRBD1,-,TRBJ1-2,TRBV29-1
CSARRPLIRTDTQYF,TGCAGTGCTCGAAGACCACTAATACGCACAGATACGCAGTATTTT,-,once,TRBJ2-3,TRBV20-1
CASSHSAGVAKNIQYF,TGCGCCAGCAGCCATTCTGCGGGAGTTGCCAAAAACATTCAGTACTTC,TRBD2,-,TRBJ2-4,TRBV4-3
CSAGGELYEQYF,TGCAGCGCTGGGGGCGAGCTCTACGAGCAGTACTTC,-,once,TRBJ2-7,TRBV29-1
CASSTTSGYTEAFF,TGCGCCAGCAGCACAACTTCAGGCTACACTGAAGCTTTCTTT,-,-,TRBJ1-1,TRBV5-1
CASSFPSGRARSTDTQYF,TGTGCCAGCAGTTTTCCTAGTGGGAGGGCCCGAAGCACAGATACGCAGTATTTT,TRBD2,once,TRBJ2-3,TRBV6-2/TRBV6-3
CASSQEGPSQETQYF,TGTGCCAGCAGCCAAGAAGGGCCTAGCCAAGAGACCCAGTACTTC,-,many,TRBJ2-5,TRBV4-2
CAGSSGHPYGQYF,TGCGCCGGCAGCAGTGGTCATCCCTACGGGCAGTACTTC,-,-,TRBJ2-7,TRBV4-1
CASSGDGRSGANVLTF,TGCGCCAGCAGCGGGGACGGCCGCTCTGGGGCCAACGTCCTGACTTTC,-,-,TRBJ2-6,TRBV5-1
CASSLRGTGTYEQYF,TGTGCCAGCAGCCTCAGGGGGACAGGAACCTACGAGCAGTACTTC,TRBD1,few,TRBJ2-7,TRBV7-2
CASSKGQGINNEQFF,TGTGCCAGCTCTAAAGGACAGGGTATCAACAATGAGCAGTTCTTC,TRBD1,many,TRBJ2-1,TRBV6-6
CASSLQGEVAETQYF,TGCGCCAGCAGCTTGCAGGGGGAAGTCGCGGAGACCCAGTACTTC,TRBD1,many,TRBJ2-5,TRBV5-1
CASSVKGFYNSPLHF,TGTGCCAGCAGTGTGAAGGGCTTCTATAATTCACCCCTCCACTTT,-,-,TRBJ1-6,TRBV25-1
CASSPLSSPYEQYF,TGTGCCAGCAGTCCCCTTTCGAGCCCCTACGAGCAGTACTTC,-,many,TRBJ2-7,TRBV6-5
CASSQVVSGPYEQYF,TGTGCCAGCAGCCAAGTTGTTAGCGGTCCCTACGAGCAGTACTTC,-,few,TRBJ2-7,TRBV3-1
CASGFSWNEQFF,TGTGCTAGTGGTTTCAGTTGGAATGAGCAGTTCTTC,-,few,TRBJ2-1,TRBV12-5
CASSLTGSSNYGYTF,TGTGCCAGCAGTTTAACGGGTTCCTCTAACTATGGCTACACCTTC,-,-,TRBJ1-2,TRBV12-3/TRBV12-4
CATSDSGIEQFF,TGTGCCACCAGTGATTCTGGGATTGAGCAGTTCTTC,-,-,TRBJ2-1,TRBV24-1
CASSLVRAGTSGSRRNEQFF,TGTGCCAGCAGCTTAGTGCGGGCCGGGACTAGCGGGAGTAGGAGGAATGAGCAGTTCTTC,TRBD2,-,TRBJ2-1,TRBV7-8
CASSQDYGTGELFF,TGTGCCAGCAGCCAAGATTATGGCACCGGGGAGCTGTTTTTT,-,-,TRBJ2-2,TRBV3-1
CASSIVGQSYGYTF,TGCGCCAGCAGTATAGTAGGACAGTCCTATGGCTACACCTTC,-,-,TRBJ1-2,TRBV5-1
CAWSGVIASYEQYF,TGTGCCTGGAGCGGAGTAATCGCGTCCTACGAGCAGTACTTC,-,few,TRBJ2-7,TRBV30
CATSATDTSGGADTQYF,TGTGCCACCAGTGCCACTGATACTAGCGGGGGGGCAGATACGCAGTATTTT,TRBD2,-,TRBJ2-3,TRBV24-1
CASPPPEDLRTDTQYF,TGTGCCAGCCCCCCTCCTGAGGACCTCCGCACAGATACGCAGTATTTT,-,-,TRBJ2-3,TRBV18
CSARDAGALDNYGYTF,TGCAGTGCTAGAGATGCGGGGGCCTTAGATAACTATGGCTACACCTTC,-,few,TRBJ1-2,TRBV20-1
CSVQPGAPGEKLFF,TGCAGCGTCCAACCGGGGGCGCCCGGTGAAAAACTGTTTTTT,-,few,TRBJ1-4,TRBV29-1
CASSDGQALAKNIQYF,TGTGCCAGCAGTGATGGACAGGCCTTAGCCAAAAACATTCAGTACTTC,TRBD1,many,TRBJ2-4,TRBV6-1
CASSQLTAGGGELFF,TGTGCCAGCAGCCAATTAACGGCGGGGGGCGGGGAGCTGTTTTTT,TRBD2,-,TRBJ2-2,TRBV7-2
CASSYAFASTDTQYF,TGTGCCAGCAGTTACGCGTTTGCTAGCACAGATACGCAGTATTTT,-,-,TRBJ2-3,TRBV6-5
CSARPGQRQPQHF,TGCAGTGCTAGACCGGGACAGCGCCAGCCCCAGCATTTT,TRBD1,many,TRBJ1-5,TRBV20-1
CASGQAAGYGYTF,TGTGCCAGCGGCCAAGCGGCAGGCTATGGCTACACCTTC,-,-,TRBJ1-2,TRBV3-1
CASSIAGTNANTEAFF,TGTGCCAGCTCTATCGCCGGGACAAATGCGAACACTGAAGCTTTCTTT,-,-,TRBJ1-1,TRBV18
CSASYHGTGSYNSPLHF,TGCAGTGCTAGTTACCATGGAACAGGCTCCTATAATTCACCCCTCCACTTT,-,-,TRBJ1-6,TRBV20-1
CASSLGWGGAADTEAFF,TGTGCCAGCAGTTTAGGGTGGGGGGGGGCGGCGGACACTGAAGCTTTCTTT,-,few,TRBJ1-1,TRBV12-3/TRBV12-4
CATSEGGLAVPEQFF,TGTGCCACCAGTGAAGGAGGACTAGCGGTACCTGAGCAGTTCTTC,TRBD2,-,TRBJ2-1,TRBV24-1
CAISEEGRVSYTF,TGTGCCATCAGTGAGGAGGGGAGGGTTAGCTACACCTTC,-,-,TRBJ1-2,TRBV10-3
CASSQEGPRYNEQFF,TGTGCCAGCAGCCAAGAGGGGCCACGTTACAATGAGCAGTTCTTC,-,-,TRBJ2-1,TRBV3-1
CSARMGSCGQDTQYF,TGCAGTGCTAGAATGGGGTCGTGTGGGCAAGATACGCAGTATTTT,-,-,TRBJ2-3,TRBV20-1
CATRGSGRYEQYF,TGTGCCACCCGAGGGAGCGGGAGGTACGAGCAGTACTTC,TRBD2,-,TRBJ2-7,TRBV12-3/TRBV12-4
CASGQGDQRQPQHF,TGTGCCAGCGGCCAGGGCGATCAACGTCAGCCCCAGCATTTT,-,-,TRBJ1-5,TRBV12-3/TRBV12-4
CASSPPRLAKNIQYF,TGTGCCAGCAGTCCCCCCCGGTTAGCCAAAAACATTCAGTACTTC,-,many,TRBJ2-4,TRBV28
CASRTGGTVNEKLFF,TGTGCCAGCAGGACAGGGGGCACGGTTAATGAAAAACTGTTTTTT,TRBD1,-,TRBJ1-4,TRBV6-5
CSARWQGPEAFF,TGCAGTGCTAGATGGCAGGGACCTGAAGCTTTCTTT,-,-,TRBJ1-1,TRBV20-1
CSASTQDTQYF,TGCAGTGCTTCGACTCAAGATACGCAGTATTTT,-,many,TRBJ2-3,TRBV20-1